The 6 T cell receptor beta chains in this list originate from one sample, sequenced in a study of identical twins. MiXCR, run by TCRdb on the 5' RACE reads, gives a single entry per CDR3 protein. The sample lists a few hundred thousand distinct CDR3 sequences, about a fifth occurring once. The specimen was naive T cells sorted from blood. The origin of the receptors is a man aged 50 to 59 in good health.

This clonotype has a count of ten or more. The rearrangement links TRBV6-1 to TRBJ1-5; 7 nucleotides agree with TRBD1. The CDR3 consists of 15 residues. The J segment lost 5 bases and the V segment lost 2 bases, leaving 6 bases of the junction unmatched. The germline V gene has CDR1 MNHNS and CDR2 SASEGT. The CDR3 is CASSEPDRTYQPQHF. The CDR3 DNA reads TGTGCCAGCAGTGAACCGGACAGGACTTATCAGCCCCAGCATTTT.

This chain uses TRBV7-2 with TRBJ2-2, with unresolved D. The CDR3 runs to 14 residues. Germline V gene lookup returns CDR1 SGHTA and CDR2 FQGNSA. V lost 1 base to trimming and J lost 2 bases, with 5 bases between them. The CDR3 sequence: CASSLDFNTGELFF. The CDR3 DNA is TGTGCCAGCAGCTTAGACTTTAACACCGGGGAGCTGTTTTTT.

The V call is TRBV11-2, the J call TRBJ2-5; D possibly corresponds to TRBD2 (5 bases). This CDR3 is 13 amino acids long. The germline V and J ends were trimmed by 5 bases and 8 bases, with 15 bases remaining between them. Germline V gene data show CDR1 as SGHAT and CDR2 as FQNNGV. CDR3 in DNA: TGTGCCAGCAGCCCTCGGACTGCAGAAACCCAGTACTTC. This sequence encodes CASSPRTAETQYF.

There are many counts of this clonotype. The rearrangement uses TRBV5-1 and TRBJ2-6; no firm D call. Germline CDR1 is SGHRS and CDR2 is YFSETQ. Deletions cut 7 bases from V and 2 bases from J, with 13 bases between. CDR3 length: 15 residues. The CDR3 region is CASRPADTGANVLTF. The CDR3 region has the DNA TGCGCCAGCCGGCCCGCGGATACTGGGGCCAACGTCCTGACTTTC. The variable domain in full, completed from reference TRBV5-1 and TRBJ2-6, reads KAGVTQTPRYLIKTRGQQVTLSCSPISGHRSVSWYQQTPGQGLQFLFEYFSETQRNKGNFPGRFSGRQFSNSRSEMNVSTLELGDSALYLCASRPADTGANVLTFGAGSRLTVL.

The V and J genes are TRBV3-1 and TRBJ2-2; D is unclear. The CDR3 is 14 residues long. V gave up 0 bases and J gave up 6 bases, with 8 bases separating them. Germline-derived CDR1 and CDR2 are LGHDT and YNNKEL (reference sequence). CDR3 nucleotides: TGTGCCAGCAGCCAAGAAGTACCTGCCGGGGAGCTGTTTTTT. Protein sequence: CASSQEVPAGELFF.

This clonotype was detected many times. The chain has TRBV20-1 and TRBJ2-2; weak D call: TRBD2 (7 bases). The CDR3 covers 16 residues. V lost 5 bases, J lost 4 bases, and 20 bases lay in between. Per germline, CDR1 DFQATT and CDR2 SNEGSKA (reference sequence). The CDR3 region is CSAPRSGGLGTGELFF. The CDR3 DNA follows: TGCAGTGCTCCCCGTTCGGGGGGCTTGGGCACCGGGGAGCTGTTTTTT.